The 11 T cell receptor beta chains below all came from one sample that was sequenced in a study of T cell repertoires in cytomegalovirus infection. TCRdb re-derived calls from the reads in MiXCR, one entry per CDR3 protein. The table has 650,000 to 850,000 distinct CDR3 sequences, roughly 28% seen once. These receptors lack a known antigen. Sequences were derived from cultured CD8+ T cells from PBMCs, sampled from culture after CMV antigen stimulation. The receptor source for this set is a human donor in good health (CMV status not recorded). Some clones in this sample may be carry-over from other donors' samples.

The chain uses TRBV12-3 or TRBV12-4 and TRBJ2-1; the D is unclear. The CDR3 extends over 12 amino acids. V shed 7 bases and J shed 5 bases, with 9 bases lying between them. Here the CDR3 reads CASKAANNEQFF. CDR3 nucleotide sequence: TGTGCCAGCAAGGCAGCTAACAATGAGCAGTTCTTC.

This clonotype has ten or more counts. The genes are TRBV20-1 and TRBJ2-5, with 7 bases matching TRBD1. Germline values: CDR1 DFQATT, CDR2 SNEGSKA (reference sequence). V gave up 5 bases and J gave up 1 base; unmatched junction bases: 1. The CDR3 loop spans 12 amino acids. In nucleotides, the CDR3 is TGCAGTGCTGGGACAGCCCAAGAGACCCAGTACTTC. Its protein product is CSAGTAQETQYF.

This clonotype was seen many times. J is TRBJ1-1 and V is TRBV7-2; 7 nucleotides line up with TRBD1. The V and J ends lost 1 base and 2 bases, in that order; junction bases with no gene match: 4. The CDR3 loop spans 15 amino acids. Germline CDR1 is SGHTA and CDR2 is FQGNSA. The CDR3 is CASSLGSGGNTEAFF. The CDR3 DNA reads TGTGCCAGCAGCTTAGGCTCAGGGGGAAACACTGAAGCTTTCTTT. The full variable domain, rest sourced from reference TRBV7-2 and TRBJ1-1, is GAGVSQSPSNKVTEKGKDVELRCDPISGHTALYWYRQSLGQGLEFLIYFQGNSAPDKSGLPSDRFSAERTGGSVSTLTIQRTQQEDSAVYLCASSLGSGGNTEAFFGQGTRLTVV.

V gene TRBV10-3 combines with J gene TRBJ2-1, with D perhaps TRBD1 (6 bases). The CDR3 contains 15 residues. V was pared by 3 bases and J by 3 bases, with 12 bases between. CDR1 is ENHRY, CDR2 SYGVKD, per germline. The CDR3: CAISDLGGDYNEQFF. CDR3 coding DNA: TGTGCCATCAGTGATTTAGGGGGAGACTACAATGAGCAGTTCTTC.

The chain joins TRBV12-3 or TRBV12-4 to TRBJ1-1; 9 bases map to TRBD1. This CDR3 has 15 residues. V lost 6 bases, J lost 2 bases, and 7 bases stayed unmatched. Written as DNA, the CDR3 is TGTGCCAGCAGCTATCCGGGACAGGGCAACACTGAAGCTTTCTTT. Translation: CASSYPGQGNTEAFF.

The CDR3 nucleotides read TGTGCCAGCAGCTTGGCATCCGGCGCCAGGGCTACGCAGTATTTT. Translation: CASSLASGARATQYF. The chain couples TRBV5-5 to TRBJ2-3; maybe TRBD1 (5 bases). Germline loops: CDR1 SGHKS, CDR2 YYEKEE (reference sequence). Trimming cost V 0 bases and J 8 bases, with 16 bases left between them. The CDR3 is 15 residues long.

This clonotype was seen a few times. V and J are TRBV9 and TRBJ2-2; TRBD1 might be the D (5 bases). This CDR3 is built from 13 residues. Looked up from germline, CDR1 is SGDLS and CDR2 is YYNGEE. V lost 1 base and J lost 5, with 6 bases in between. The CDR3 reads CASSVRQTGELFF. The DNA of the CDR3 is TGTGCCAGCAGCGTACGACAGACCGGGGAGCTGTTTTTT.

The CDR3 DNA is TGTGCCAGCAGTGCCGAGCTGAGCTCCTACAATGAGCAGTTCTTC. Its protein is CASSAELSSYNEQFF. The V gene is TRBV6-8, the J gene TRBJ2-1; no clear D gene. This CDR3 comprises 15 residues. V lost 5 bases, J lost 0 bases, and 11 bases lay in between. CDR1 is MNHGY, CDR2 SAAAGT, per germline.

This clonotype has more than one count but fewer than ten. The chain links TRBV12-3 or TRBV12-4 to TRBJ2-2; 10 bases are a match to TRBD2. There are 16 residues in the CDR3. V was pared by 7 bases and J by 4 bases, with 9 bases of the junction left unmatched. The CDR3 is CASIPSGGPGTGELFF. DNA of the CDR3: TGTGCCAGCATCCCTAGCGGGGGCCCAGGCACCGGGGAGCTGTTTTTT.

The V call is TRBV12-5, the J call TRBJ2-2, with unresolved D. Germline values: CDR1 LGHNT, CDR2 FRNRAP. Between the trimmed V and J ends, which lost 0 bases and 2 bases, there was a span of 7 bases. The CDR3 is 15 amino acids. In nucleotides, the CDR3 is TGTGCTAGTGGTTTGGTACAGAGTAACACCGGGGAGCTGTTTTTT. Translated: CASGLVQSNTGELFF.

This clonotype came up a few times. The rearrangement uses TRBV15 and TRBJ2-1; tentative D call: TRBD2 (5 bases). The germline V gene has CDR1 LNHNV and CDR2 YYDKDF (reference sequence). The CDR3 covers 11 residues. Deletions cut 4 bases from V and 10 bases from J, with 8 bases between. The DNA of the CDR3 is TGTGCCACCAGCAACGGGGAGGAGCAGTTCTTC. Its translation: CATSNGEEQFF.